Below are 32 T cell receptor beta chains sequenced from a single sample in a study of blood T cell repertoires in COVID-19. TCRdb's table, derived via immunoSEQ multiplex PCR, lists solely in-frame clones and lacks some. The sample yields tens of thousands of clones, around 87% seen once. The specimen sequenced was peripheral blood. The source of these receptors is a man older than 75 with acute or convalescent COVID-19.

The chain has TRBV6-1 and TRBJ1-2; no reliable D call. The length of the CDR3 is 13 residues. The germline V gene has CDR1 MNHNS and CDR2 SASEGT. V was cut by 2 bases and J by 7 bases, with 11 bases left in between. As DNA, the CDR3 is TGTGCCAGCAGTGAATACATCGCAGGTGGCTACACCTTC. Amino acids: CASSEYIAGGYTF.

This clone showed up just a few times. The chain employs TRBV7-9 and TRBJ1-2; D uncertain. Germline V lookup: CDR1 SEHNR, CDR2 FQNEAQ (reference sequence). With 4 bases removed from V and 2 bases from J, the gap between germline ends came to 11 bases. The CDR3 is 14 amino acids. DNA of the CDR3: TGTGCCAGCAGCTACACAGCTGTCAACTATGGCTACACCTTC. As protein: CASSYTAVNYGYTF.

The V gene is TRBV7-6, the J gene TRBJ2-1; 15 bases match TRBD2. CDR1 and CDR2 (germline): SGHVS, FNYEAQ. The CDR3 consists of 20 residues. V gave up 2 bases and J gave up 0 bases; unmatched junction bases: 8. The CDR3 loop reads CASSLRPGTSGGSSYNEQFF. DNA for the CDR3: TGTGCCAGCAGCTTAAGGCCCGGGACTAGCGGGGGGAGCTCCTACAATGAGCAGTTCTTC.

The V gene is TRBV30, the J gene TRBJ2-4; 8 bases map to TRBD1. The CDR3 has 16 amino acids. Trimming took 2 bases from V and 1 from J; bases not matched to a gene: 7. The germline gives CDR1 GTSNPN, CDR2 SVGIG (reference sequence). CDR3 nucleotides: TGTGCCTGGAGTCCAAGACAGGGGACGGCCAAAAACATTCAGTACTTC. Protein sequence: CAWSPRQGTAKNIQYF.

The chain employs TRBV7-9 and TRBJ2-7, with TRBD2 matching over 7 bases. The CDR3 has 14 residues. Germline lookup yields CDR1 SEHNR and CDR2 FQNEAQ (reference sequence). V was clipped by 3 bases and J by 6 bases; unmatched bases: 8. The CDR3 region is CASSFSGSGAEQYF. The CDR3 DNA follows: TGTGCCAGCAGCTTCTCGGGGAGCGGGGCCGAGCAGTACTTC.

The CDR3, as DNA: TGCAGTGCTAGCCGCCGGGGTGAGCAGTTCTTC. It encodes CSASRRGEQFF. The chain has TRBV20-1 and TRBJ2-1; a weak D match, TRBD2 (5 bases). Germline lookup yields CDR1 DFQATT and CDR2 SNEGSKA (reference sequence). CDR3 length: 11 residues. Trimming left V 3 bases short and J 9 bases short, with 9 bases between.

This clone showed up just once. The junction shows a germline mismatch at one end, possibly a read error. The V call is TRBV5-8, the J call TRBJ1-2; D is perhaps TRBD1 (5 bases). The CDR3 sequence is 12 residues long. The germline gives CDR1 SGHTS, CDR2 YDEGEE. CDR3: CASSLRRGRIDF. The CDR3 DNA follows: TGTGCCAGCAGCTTGAGGAGGGGCCGCATAGACTTC.

The chain links TRBV19 to TRBJ1-5; TRBD1 aligns across 9 bases. The CDR3 is 16 amino acids. J lost 4 bases, V lost 7 bases, and 11 bases had no gene match. Germline values: CDR1 LNHDA, CDR2 SQIVND (reference sequence). The CDR3 DNA sequence: TGTGCCAGTAATATCGCATCGACAGGGGGAAATCAGCCCCAGCATTTT. Residues: CASNIASTGGNQPQHF. Using reference TRBV19 and TRBJ1-5 for the parts outside the CDR3, the full variable domain is DGGITQSPKYLFRKEGQNVTLSCEQNLNHDAMYWYRQDPGQGLRLIYYSQIVNDFQKGDIAEGYSVSREKKESFPLTVTSAQKNPTAFYLCASNIASTGGNQPQHFGDGTRLSIL.

V usage is TRBV28 and J usage is TRBJ2-1, with D possibly being TRBD2 (6 bases). Germline-derived CDR1 and CDR2 are MDHEN and SYDVKM. There are 15 residues in the CDR3. Trimming took off 1 base at V and 1 base at J, with 8 bases between the two ends. The CDR3, as DNA: TGTGCCAGCAGTTTATCGGGGAGGTCCTACAATGAGCAGTTCTTC. Residues: CASSLSGRSYNEQFF.

V gene TRBV7-8 combines with J gene TRBJ1-5, with TRBD1 identical over 9 bases. The CDR3 contains 15 residues. Per the germline V gene, CDR1 is SGHVS and CDR2 is FQNEAQ. Trimming took 8 bases from V and 6 from J; bases not matched to a gene: 11. The CDR3 here is CASPRGQGMGQPQHF. CDR3 sequence (DNA): TGTGCCAGCCCTCGGGGACAGGGCATGGGTCAGCCCCAGCATTTT.

This clone was counted once. The chain links TRBV3-1 (or the pseudogene TRBV3-2) to TRBJ2-3; D possibly corresponds to TRBD2 (5 bases). This CDR3 contains 16 residues. V lost 2 bases to trimming and J lost 10 bases, with 22 bases between them. Germline V gives CDR1 LGHDT, CDR2 YNNKEL (reference sequence). The CDR3 nucleotides read TGTGCCAGCAGCCAACTCCCCAACCGGGCGGGTCCAGCGCAGTATTTT. Amino acid sequence: CASSQLPNRAGPAQYF.

The chain couples TRBV13 to TRBJ2-3, with TRBD2 matching over 7 bases. Looked up from germline, CDR1 is PRHDT and CDR2 is FYEKMQ (reference sequence). V trimming: 5 bases; J trimming: 1 base; junction bases outside the gene matches: 9. The CDR3 is 16 residues long. CDR3 protein: CASSLNSGSRTDTQYF. CDR3 DNA: TGTGCCAGCAGCCTAAATAGCGGGTCTCGCACAGATACGCAGTATTTT. The whole variable domain, remainder taken from reference TRBV13 and TRBJ2-3, is AAGVIQSPRHLIKEKRETATLKCYPIPRHDTVYWYQQGPGQDPQFLISFYEKMQSDKGSIPDRFSAQQFSDYHSELNMSSLELGDSALYFCASSLNSGSRTDTQYFGPGTRLTVL.

Only a few counts were recorded for this clone. CDR3 nucleotide sequence: TGTGCCAGCAGCCCAAGGGGCTCTGGGGCCAACGTCCTGACTTTC. It translates to CASSPRGSGANVLTF. The rearrangement links TRBV11-1 to TRBJ2-6; a weak D match, TRBD1 (5 bases). This CDR3 has 15 amino acids. Between the trimmed V and J ends, which lost 5 bases and 0 bases, there was a span of 8 bases. Germline CDR1 reads SGHAT; CDR2 reads FQDESV (reference sequence).

The rearrangement uses TRBV28 and TRBJ1-1, with a possible D match to TRBD1 (5 bases). V shed 3 bases and J shed 5 bases, with 13 bases lying between them. The germline CDR1 and CDR2 sequences are MDHEN and SYDVKM. There are 14 residues in the CDR3. CDR3 in DNA: TGTGCCAGCAGTTTGGGGCAGGGCTGGACTGAAGCTTTCTTT. Translation gives CASSLGQGWTEAFF.

This sequence joins TRBV30 and TRBJ1-2; 11 bases line up with TRBD1. The CDR3 has 16 residues. Per germline, CDR1 GTSNPN and CDR2 SVGIG (reference sequence). V trimming: 3 bases; J trimming: 0 bases; junction bases outside the gene matches: 6. CDR3 sequence reads: CAWSRDRGSPNYGYTF. The DNA of the CDR3 is TGTGCCTGGAGCCGGGACAGGGGGTCCCCTAACTATGGCTACACCTTC.

The CDR3: CASSLFSNTGELFF. In DNA, the CDR3 is TGTGCCAGCAGCTTATTTTCTAACACCGGGGAGCTGTTTTTT. The chain carries TRBV11-1 and TRBJ2-2; D gene uncertain. Trimming removed 2 bases from V and 2 bases from J, with 6 bases in between. This CDR3 has 14 amino acids. The germline CDR1 and CDR2 sequences are SGHAT and FQDESV (reference sequence).

V usage is TRBV11-2 and J usage is TRBJ2-7, with 7 nucleotides matching TRBD2. Germline V lookup: CDR1 SGHAT, CDR2 FQNNGV. The ends lost 5 bases at V and 9 bases at J; junction bases unmatched: 10. The CDR3 has 13 residues. The CDR3, as DNA: TGTGCCAGCAGCGCGGGGGTTGAGAGTCGGCAGTACTTC. Its protein product is CASSAGVESRQYF. The complete variable domain, with remaining parts taken from reference TRBV11-2 and TRBJ2-7, reads EAGVAQSPRYKIIEKRQSVAFWCNPISGHATLYWYQQILGQGPKLLIQFQNNGVVDDSQLPKDRFSAERLKGVDSTLKIQPAKLEDSAVYLCASSAGVESRQYFGPGTRLTVT.

The V and J genes are TRBV5-1 and TRBJ2-3; 8 bases fit TRBD2. CDR3 length: 15 residues. The germline V gene encodes CDR1 SGHRS and CDR2 YFSETQ. With V trimmed by 0 bases and J by 7 bases, 7 bases remained unmatched. The CDR3 DNA reads TGCGCCAGCAGCTTGGGAGCGGCGGGGGGTAATACGCAGTATTTT. This codes for CASSLGAAGGNTQYF.

The chain is built from TRBV2 and TRBJ1-6, with 8 positions matching TRBD1. With V trimmed by 3 bases and J by 7 bases, 5 bases remained unmatched. Germline CDR1 reads SNHLY; CDR2 reads FYNNEI. This CDR3 has 15 amino acids. DNA for the CDR3: TGTGCCAGCAGTGACAGGGGGCTCCCGAATTCACCCCTCCACTTT. Translated: CASSDRGLPNSPLHF.

The gene calls are TRBV6-5 and TRBJ2-1; TRBD2 agrees at 9 bases. Germline-derived CDR1 and CDR2 are MNHEY and SVGAGI. This CDR3 region has 15 residues. V trimming: 5 bases; J trimming: 8 bases; junction bases outside the gene matches: 10. CDR3 coding DNA: TGTGCCAGCAGTCCTAGCGGGGCCGGATGGGATGAGCAGTTCTTC. Amino acids: CASSPSGAGWDEQFF.

The rearrangement uses TRBV5-1 and TRBJ2-1; 9 bases align to TRBD2. CDR3 size: 18 residues. The germline CDR1 and CDR2 sequences are SGHRS and YFSETQ. Losses at the gene ends were 0 bases for V and 0 bases for J; bases not matched to a gene: 7. CDR3 amino acids: CASSLVASGVRSYNEQFF. DNA for the CDR3: TGCGCCAGCAGCTTGGTCGCTAGCGGGGTCCGCTCCTACAATGAGCAGTTCTTC.

The rearrangement links TRBV5-8 to TRBJ1-5; D is uncertain. The ends were cut back, 4 bases at V and 2 bases at J, with 16 bases in the middle. Germline CDR1 SGHTS, CDR2 YDEGEE. This CDR3 region has 16 residues. The CDR3 here is CASSEARRVGNQPQHF. The CDR3 nucleotides are TGTGCCAGCAGCGAAGCACGGAGGGTTGGCAATCAGCCCCAGCATTTT.

The V and J genes are TRBV6-1 and TRBJ1-5; 9 bases are a match to TRBD1. Trimming at V came to 4 bases and at J to 1 base, leaving 8 bases not matched to a gene. This CDR3 spans 17 amino acids. Per the germline V gene, CDR1 is MNHNS and CDR2 is SASEGT. The chain's CDR3 is CASSGTQGAGSNQPQHF. DNA of the CDR3: TGTGCCAGCAGTGGAACACAGGGGGCGGGAAGCAATCAGCCCCAGCATTTT.

This sequence joins TRBV27 and TRBJ2-5; 14 positions agree with TRBD2. Germline V gives CDR1 MNHEY, CDR2 SMNVEV (reference sequence). V gave up 0 bases and J gave up 7 bases; unmatched junction bases: 13. The CDR3 is 19 residues long. The DNA for the CDR3 is TGTGCCAGCAGTTTATCGACCCCGGGACTAGCGGGGGCCCCTGCGACCCAGTACTTC. Encoded protein: CASSLSTPGLAGAPATQYF.

The V gene is TRBV6-5, the J gene TRBJ1-5, with 8 bases matching TRBD1. The CDR3 extends over 12 amino acids. The J segment lost 5 bases and the V segment lost 6 bases, leaving 0 bases of the junction unmatched. The germline V gene has CDR1 MNHEY and CDR2 SVGAGI. The CDR3 DNA is TGTGCCAGCAGGGACAGGGATCAGCCCCAGCATTTT. Protein sequence: CASRDRDQPQHF.

V and J are TRBV21-1 and TRBJ1-2; TRBD1 is the table's D call, not checked against the DNA. TRBV21-1 is termed a pseudogene. The CDR3 runs 15 residues. DNA of the CDR3: TGTGCCAGCAGCAAAGCCACAGACACTAACTATGGCTACACCTTC. This encodes CASSKATDTNYGYTF.

This chain uses TRBV21-1 with TRBJ1-4; the table calls TRBD1, which could not be checked here. TRBV21-1 has pseudogene status. This CDR3 contains 14 residues. The CDR3 loop reads CASTLGPANEKLFF. CDR3 in DNA: TGTGCCAGCACCCTGGGGCCAGCTAATGAAAAACTGTTTTTT.

This clone was counted once. The J gene is TRBJ2-7, the V gene TRBV28, with D unresolved. V lost 1 base to trimming and J lost 3 bases, with 13 bases between them. The CDR3 consists of 15 residues. CDR1 is MDHEN and CDR2 is SYDVKM in the germline V gene. CDR3 loop: CASSLYPPSGYEQYF. CDR3 coding DNA: TGTGCCAGCAGTTTATACCCCCCATCGGGCTACGAGCAGTACTTC. The full variable domain, its missing parts supplied by reference TRBV28 and TRBJ2-7, is DVKVTQSSRYLVKRTGEKVFLECVQDMDHENMFWYRQDPGLGLRLIYFSYDVKMKEKGDIPEGYSVSREKKERFSLILESASTNQTSMYLCASSLYPPSGYEQYFGPGTRLTVT.

This chain uses TRBV19 with TRBJ1-1, with TRBD1 as a possible D gene (5 bases). Germline V lookup: CDR1 LNHDA, CDR2 SQIVND (reference sequence). Trimming removed 6 bases at V and 2 bases at J, with 13 bases between. The CDR3 has 14 amino acids. CDR3 in amino acids: CASRLQGANTEAFF. CDR3 sequence (DNA): TGTGCCAGTAGGCTCCAGGGCGCTAACACTGAAGCTTTCTTT.

This chain uses TRBV19 with TRBJ2-2; 7 bases align to TRBD1. The germline V gene encodes CDR1 LNHDA and CDR2 SQIVND (reference sequence). The CDR3 length is 14 residues. Unmatched junction bases numbered 3, after V lost 4 bases and J lost 4 bases. This chain's CDR3 is CASSTQGTTGELFF. CDR3 in DNA: TGTGCCAGTAGTACACAGGGGACCACCGGGGAGCTGTTTTTT.

The genes are TRBV28 and TRBJ2-1, with 9 bases identical to TRBD2. Germline-derived CDR1 and CDR2 are MDHEN and SYDVKM. CDR3 length: 15 residues. Germline trimming cut 3 bases from V and 7 bases from J; bases unmatched to any gene: 7. CDR3 DNA sequence: TGTGCCAGCAGTTTGCCAGCGGGGGGTGAAAATGAGCAGTTCTTC. As protein: CASSLPAGGENEQFF. Filled out from reference TRBV28 and TRBJ2-1, the complete variable domain reads DVKVTQSSRYLVKRTGEKVFLECVQDMDHENMFWYRQDPGLGLRLIYFSYDVKMKEKGDIPEGYSVSREKKERFSLILESASTNQTSMYLCASSLPAGGENEQFFGPGTRLTVL.

The V call is TRBV28, the J call TRBJ2-7; possibly TRBD1 for D (6 bases). Germline CDR1 reads MDHEN; CDR2 reads SYDVKM. The germline V and J ends were trimmed by 5 bases and 0 bases, with 14 bases remaining between them. The CDR3 sequence is 15 residues long. For the CDR3, the DNA is TGTGCCAGCAGTCTAGACAGGTTTAGCTCCTACGAGCAGTACTTC. As protein: CASSLDRFSSYEQYF.